This entry is about one T cell receptor (beta chain). The data belong to a study of T cells after yellow fever vaccination. TCRdb re-analysed the 5' RACE reads in MiXCR, keeping a single row per CDR3 protein. The sample shows approximately 610,000 distinct CDR3 sequences, roughly 17% of them seen only once. The V and J ends lost 5 bases and 3 bases, in that order; junction bases with no gene match: 5. The CDR3 spans 14 residues. Germline CDR1 and CDR2: SGHTA and FQGNSA. The chain carries TRBV7-2 and TRBJ1-1; 8 nucleotides agree with TRBD1. This receptor was identified in a man younger than 35 who received the YFV17D yellow fever vaccine. The material sequenced was PBMCs, taken less than 6 days after the first yellow fever vaccination. The CDR3 region has the DNA TGTGCCAGCAGCCGGCAGGGGGCAGACACTGAAGCTTTCTTT. Encoded protein: CASSRQGADTEAFF.